The clone carrying this T cell receptor (beta chain) was found once. The record originates from a study of blood T cell dynamics during melanoma immunotherapy. Turning to the study itself: Patients with metastatic melanoma got pembrolizumab or nivolumab-ipilimumab as first-line care.

Every bulk PBMC sample received the same 350 ng of DNA. TCRdb's copy holds only in-frame clones and misses some; the assay was immunoSEQ multiplex PCR. This table has about 12,000 clones, roughly 90% appearing once. Time point reported: week 3, after first cycle of checkpoint inhibitor. Germline loops: CDR1 LNHNV, CDR2 YYDKDF (reference sequence). This CDR3 has 14 residues. V dropped 2 bases and J dropped 6 bases, with 8 bases sitting between them. The gene calls are TRBV15 and TRBJ1-6; D unclear. Sequenced here: blood, sampled from a patient treated with checkpoint blockade. This clonotype was sampled from a human donor with melanoma. CDR3 sequence: CATSRQIGNSPLHF. The CDR3 coding sequence is TGTGCCACCAGCAGACAGATTGGTAATTCACCCCTCCACTTT.